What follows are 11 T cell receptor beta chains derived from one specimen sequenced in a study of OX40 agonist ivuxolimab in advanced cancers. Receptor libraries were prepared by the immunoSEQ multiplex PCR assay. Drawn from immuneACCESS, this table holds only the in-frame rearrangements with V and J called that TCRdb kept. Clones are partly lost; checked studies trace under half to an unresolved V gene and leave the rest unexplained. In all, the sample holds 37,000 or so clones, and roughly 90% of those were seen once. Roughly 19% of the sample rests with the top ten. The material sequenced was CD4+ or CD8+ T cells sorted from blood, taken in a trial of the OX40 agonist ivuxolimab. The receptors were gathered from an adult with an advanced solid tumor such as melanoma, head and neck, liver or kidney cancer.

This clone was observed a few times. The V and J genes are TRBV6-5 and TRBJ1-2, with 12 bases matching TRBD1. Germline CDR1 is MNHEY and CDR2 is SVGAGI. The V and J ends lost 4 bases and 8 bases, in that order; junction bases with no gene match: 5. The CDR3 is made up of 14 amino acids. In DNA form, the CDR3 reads TGTGCCAGCAGTTGGGGGACAGGGGGCGAAGGCTACACCTTC. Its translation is CASSWGTGGEGYTF.

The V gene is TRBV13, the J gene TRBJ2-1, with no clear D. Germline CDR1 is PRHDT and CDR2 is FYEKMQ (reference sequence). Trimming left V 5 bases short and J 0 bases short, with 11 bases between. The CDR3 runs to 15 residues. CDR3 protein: CASSQTPRSYNEQFF. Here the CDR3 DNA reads TGTGCCAGCAGCCAAACCCCCCGCTCCTACAATGAGCAGTTCTTC.

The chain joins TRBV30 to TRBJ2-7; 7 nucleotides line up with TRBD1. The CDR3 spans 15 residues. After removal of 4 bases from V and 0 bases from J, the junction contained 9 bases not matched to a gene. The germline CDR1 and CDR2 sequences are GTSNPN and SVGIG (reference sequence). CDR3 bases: TGTGCCTGGACATCCGGGACAGCAGTCTCCTACGAGCAGTACTTC. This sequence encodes CAWTSGTAVSYEQYF.

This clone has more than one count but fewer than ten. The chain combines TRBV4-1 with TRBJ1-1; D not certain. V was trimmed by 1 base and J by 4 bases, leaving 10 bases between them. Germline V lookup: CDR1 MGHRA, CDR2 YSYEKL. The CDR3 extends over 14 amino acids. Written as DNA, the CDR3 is TGCGCCAGCAGCCAAGCTGGGCTTGTCACTGAAGCTTTCTTT. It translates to CASSQAGLVTEAFF.

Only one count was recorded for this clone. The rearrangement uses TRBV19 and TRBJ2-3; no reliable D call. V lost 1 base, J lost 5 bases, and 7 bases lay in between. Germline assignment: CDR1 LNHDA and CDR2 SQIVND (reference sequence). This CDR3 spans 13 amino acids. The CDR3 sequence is CASSIGPVDTQYF. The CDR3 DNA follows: TGTGCCAGTAGTATAGGACCAGTAGATACGCAGTATTTT.

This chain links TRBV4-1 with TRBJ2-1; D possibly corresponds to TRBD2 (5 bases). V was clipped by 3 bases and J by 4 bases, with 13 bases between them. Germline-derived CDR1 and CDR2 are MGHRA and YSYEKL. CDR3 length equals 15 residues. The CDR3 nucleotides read TGCGCCAGCAGCCAGGGGAGAAACCCTTACAATGAGCAGTTCTTC. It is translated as CASSQGRNPYNEQFF.

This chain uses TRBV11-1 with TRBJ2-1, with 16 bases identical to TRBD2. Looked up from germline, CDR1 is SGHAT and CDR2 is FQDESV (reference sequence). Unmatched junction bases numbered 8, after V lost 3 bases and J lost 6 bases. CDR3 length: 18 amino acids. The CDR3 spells CASSLGTSGGGRFNEQFF. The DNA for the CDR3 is TGTGCCAGCAGCTTGGGGACTAGCGGGGGGGGGCGTTTCAATGAGCAGTTCTTC.

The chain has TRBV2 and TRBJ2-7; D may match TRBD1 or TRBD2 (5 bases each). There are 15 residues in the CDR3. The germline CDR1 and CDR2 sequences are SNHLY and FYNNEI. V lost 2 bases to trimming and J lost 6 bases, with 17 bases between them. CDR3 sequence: CASSERRAVGGEQYF. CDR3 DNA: TGTGCCAGCAGTGAACGAAGAGCAGTTGGGGGCGAGCAGTACTTC.

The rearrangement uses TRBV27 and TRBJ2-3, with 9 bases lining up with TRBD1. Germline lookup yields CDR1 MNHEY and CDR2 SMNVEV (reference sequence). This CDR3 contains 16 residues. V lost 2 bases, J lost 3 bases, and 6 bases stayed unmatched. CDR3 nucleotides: TGTGCCAGCAGTTTAATTACAGGGGGCACAACAGATACGCAGTATTTT. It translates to CASSLITGGTTDTQYF.

The CDR3 loop reads CASSYVLKNTEAFF. CDR3 bases: TGTGCCAGCAGTTACGTTCTGAAGAACACTGAAGCTTTCTTT. V usage is TRBV6-5 and J usage is TRBJ1-1; no clear D gene. The germline V gene encodes CDR1 MNHEY and CDR2 SVGAGI. V was cut by 2 bases and J by 1 base, with 8 bases left in between. The CDR3 is 14 residues long.

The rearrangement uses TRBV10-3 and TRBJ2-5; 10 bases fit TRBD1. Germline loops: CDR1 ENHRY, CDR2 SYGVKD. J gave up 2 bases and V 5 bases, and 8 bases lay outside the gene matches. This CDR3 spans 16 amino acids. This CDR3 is CAISIGTGVFQETQYF. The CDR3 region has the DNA TGTGCCATCAGTATCGGGACAGGGGTTTTTCAAGAGACCCAGTACTTC.